This entry lists 8 T cell receptor beta chains sequenced from one sample in a study of OX40 agonist ivuxolimab in advanced cancers. Preparation of the library involved the immunoSEQ multiplex PCR assay. Here the immuneACCESS table is served through TCRdb, limited to in-frame sequences with V and J called. Missing clones are a known gap in these copies; in checked studies unresolved V genes cover under half, and the rest lacks a known reason. The sample table holds around 40,000 clones, of which roughly 86% were seen once. The ten top clones hold 0.35% to 0.45% of the sample. This material consisted of CD4+ or CD8+ T cells sorted from blood, taken in a trial of the OX40 agonist ivuxolimab. These receptors were collected from an adult with an advanced solid tumor such as melanoma, head and neck, liver or kidney cancer.

This chain links TRBV13 with TRBJ1-5, with 8 bases matching TRBD1. The CDR3 sequence is 14 residues long. Per germline, CDR1 PRHDT and CDR2 FYEKMQ (reference sequence). With V trimmed by 6 bases and J by 1 base, 2 bases remained unmatched. The CDR3 region is CASRRTGSNQPQHF. The CDR3 DNA is TGTGCCAGCAGGCGGACAGGGAGCAATCAGCCCCAGCATTTT.

This sequence joins TRBV7-8 and TRBJ1-5; D is undetermined. The V gene lost 1 base and the J gene lost 5 bases, with 6 bases spanning the gap. Germline values: CDR1 SGHVS, CDR2 FQNEAQ. The CDR3 is made up of 13 amino acids. The CDR3 region has the DNA TGTGCCAGCAGCTTAGGTGGGGATCAGCCCCAGCATTTT. Amino acids: CASSLGGDQPQHF.

This sequence joins TRBV28 and TRBJ1-1; no firm D call. The germline CDR1 and CDR2 sequences are MDHEN and SYDVKM. V dropped 2 bases and J dropped 0 bases, with 10 bases sitting between them. The CDR3 length is 15 residues. The CDR3 sequence is CASSLGQNMNTEAFF. The CDR3 nucleotides read TGTGCCAGCAGTTTAGGCCAGAACATGAACACTGAAGCTTTCTTT.

The rearrangement links TRBV10-3 to TRBJ1-2, with TRBD1 matching over 9 bases. CDR1 is ENHRY and CDR2 is SYGVKD in the germline V gene. The V segment lost 0 bases and the J segment 8 bases; nucleotides outside the gene matches: 16. The CDR3 covers 18 residues. The CDR3 region has the DNA TGTGCCATCAGTGAGTCAAGTCCCGGGACAGGGAGAAGAAGAGGCTACACCTTC. It translates to CAISESSPGTGRRRGYTF.

The rearrangement uses TRBV15 and TRBJ2-7; TRBD1 might be the D (5 bases). V dropped 0 bases and J dropped 6 bases, with 9 bases sitting between them. The germline V gene has CDR1 LNHNV and CDR2 YYDKDF (reference sequence). This CDR3 is 13 amino acids long. DNA of the CDR3: TGTGCCACCAGCAGAGAGGCAGGGCTCGAGCAGTACTTC. Amino acids: CATSREAGLEQYF. The variable domain in full, completed from reference TRBV15 and TRBJ2-7, reads DAMVIQNPRYQVTQFGKPVTLSCSQTLNHNVMYWYQQKSSQAPKLLFHYYDKDFNNEADTPDNFQSRRPNTSFCFLDIRSPGLGDTAMYLCATSREAGLEQYFGPGTRLTVT.

The rearrangement links TRBV28 to TRBJ2-1; D unclear. Deletions cut 1 base from V and 6 bases from J, with 10 bases between. From germline, CDR1 is MDHEN and CDR2 SYDVKM. The CDR3 runs 14 residues. The CDR3 nucleotides are TGTGCCAGCAGTTTATACCCCCGGGCCAATGAGCAGTTCTTC. Residues: CASSLYPRANEQFF.

This rearrangement joins TRBV9 to TRBJ2-2, with 8 bases aligning to TRBD2. Germline CDR1 is SGDLS and CDR2 is YYNGEE. The CDR3 length is 16 residues. Trimming at V came to 0 bases and at J to 2 bases, leaving 3 bases not matched to a gene. CDR3 protein: CASSVGLAGNTGELFF. CDR3 nucleotide sequence: TGTGCCAGCAGCGTAGGGTTAGCGGGAAACACCGGGGAGCTGTTTTTT.

CDR3 bases: TGTGCCAGCAGTTACTCTAATGCGGGAGGCGCGAACATTCAGTACTTC. Translation gives CASSYSNAGGANIQYF. This chain joins TRBV6-5 and TRBJ2-4, with TRBD2 matching over 8 bases. V trimming: 0 bases; J trimming: 7 bases; junction bases outside the gene matches: 8. CDR3 length equals 16 residues. The germline gives CDR1 MNHEY, CDR2 SVGAGI.